The rows below give T cell receptor beta chains drawn from one sample of a study of OX40 agonist ivuxolimab in advanced cancers. Profiling relied on immunoSEQ multiplex PCR, and the TCRdb table lists in-frame clones only, not all of them. The data hold 45,000 to 65,000 clones, with 75% to 85% observed a single time. The sample here was CD4+ or CD8+ T cells sorted from blood, taken in a trial of the OX40 agonist ivuxolimab. These receptors were collected from an adult with an advanced solid tumor such as melanoma, head and neck, liver or kidney cancer. CDR3s include the opening cysteine and the closing phenylalanine or tryptophan. A D gene is named only where the DNA matches it firmly. Clone size appears in some rows only: once, few, many, or a class for an expanded clone.

>TRBJ1-5|TRBV6-1|NA|13|few
CATDPTSNQPQHF
TGTGCCACCGACCCGACAAGCAATCAGCCCCAGCATTTT
>TRBJ1-3|TRBV4-2|NA|16|NA
CASASTTGSSGNTIYF
TGTGCCAGCGCGAGTACGACAGGATCCTCTGGAAACACCATATATTTT
>TRBJ1-2|TRBV6-1|NA|12|NA
CASRRGNYGYTF
TGTGCCAGCAGGAGGGGTAACTATGGCTACACCTTC
>TRBJ2-1|TRBV5-1|NA|14|NA
CASSLVSSAYEQFF
TGCGCCAGCAGCTTGGTGTCTAGCGCATATGAGCAGTTCTTC
>TRBJ2-7|TRBV28|NA|13|NA
CASGGELSYEQYF
TGTGCCAGCGGGGGCGAACTCTCCTACGAGCAGTACTTC
>TRBJ2-6|TRBV2|TRBD1|18|NA
CASRERGQGTSGANVLTF
TGTGCCAGCAGGGAGCGAGGACAGGGAACCTCTGGGGCCAACGTCCTGACTTTC
>TRBJ1-3|TRBV7-2|NA|16|NA
CASSLVPGAAGNTIYF
TGTGCCAGCAGCTTAGTTCCGGGGGCGGCTGGAAACACCATATATTTT
>TRBJ1-2|TRBV28|NA|13|few
CASRSGRNYGYTF
TGTGCCAGCAGGTCGGGGCGCAACTATGGCTACACCTTC
>TRBJ2-1|TRBV5-4|NA|13|once
CASSLVAGTEQFF
TGTGCCAGCAGCTTGGTTGCGGGAACTGAGCAGTTCTTC
>TRBJ2-3|TRBV7-2|NA|16|NA
CASSLGSSGGTDTQYF
TGTGCCAGCAGCTTAGGGTCTTCGGGCGGGACAGATACGCAGTATTTT
>TRBJ1-5|TRBV5-1|NA|13|NA
CASSSDTNQPQHF
TGCGCCAGCAGCTCTGACACCAATCAGCCCCAGCATTTT
>TRBJ1-5|TRBV6-5|TRBD1|14|few
CASSRTGVGQPQHF
TGTGCCAGCAGCCGGACAGGGGTCGGTCAGCCCCAGCATTTT
>TRBJ2-5|TRBV7-2|TRBD2|14|once
CASSAQLAGGTQYF
TGTGCCAGCAGCGCCCAACTAGCGGGGGGGACCCAGTACTTC
>TRBJ2-1|TRBV5-1|TRBD2|15|NA
CASSSGLAVYNEQFF
TGCGCCAGCAGCTCGGGACTAGCGGTCTACAATGAGCAGTTCTTC
>TRBJ2-6|TRBV28|NA|18|NA
CASSPTGVYKRGANVLTF
TGTGCCAGCAGTCCCACGGGGGTCTATAAACGTGGGGCCAACGTCCTGACTTTC
>TRBJ2-2|TRBV11-3|NA|14|medium-sized
CASSLGLGTGELFF
TGTGCCAGCAGCTTGGGACTTGGCACCGGGGAGCTGTTTTTT
>TRBJ1-5|TRBV7-9|NA|13|NA
CASSPQGNQPQHF
TGTGCCAGCAGCCCACAAGGCAATCAGCCCCAGCATTTT
>TRBJ2-3|TRBV5-1|NA|14|once
CASSSRRGGDTQYF
TGCGCCAGCAGCTCCCGGAGGGGGGGAGATACGCAGTATTTT
>TRBJ2-1|TRBV2|TRBD2|14|few
CASSRWGGNNEQFF
TGTGCCAGCTCCAGGTGGGGGGGAAACAATGAGCAGTTCTTC
>TRBJ2-2|TRBV19|TRBD1|14|NA
CASRQGGFTGELFF
TGTGCCAGTAGACAGGGGGGTTTCACCGGGGAGCTGTTTTTT
>TRBJ1-2|TRBV5-6|NA|12|NA
CASSFNIYGYTF
TGTGCCAGCAGCTTTAATATCTATGGCTACACCTTC
>TRBJ2-7|TRBV2|NA|11|NA
CASSVRTEQYF
TGTGCCAGCAGTGTTAGGACAGAGCAGTACTTC
>TRBJ2-1|TRBV5-6|TRBD2|18|NA
CASSSGGSGGAPYNEQFF
TGTGCCAGCAGCTCGGGAGGTAGCGGGGGGGCCCCCTACAATGAGCAGTTCTTC
>TRBJ1-1|TRBV19|NA|16|NA
CASSISSGARPPEAFF
TGTGCCAGTAGTATCTCCTCGGGGGCACGGCCCCCTGAAGCTTTCTTT
>TRBJ1-2|TRBV6-5|NA|11|NA
CATGVGFGYTF
TGTGCCACAGGTGTAGGATTTGGCTACACCTTC
>TRBJ1-2|TRBV7-2|NA|15|NA
CASSTRQQGGYGYTF
TGTGCCAGCAGCACCCGACAACAGGGAGGGTATGGCTACACCTTC
>TRBJ2-3|TRBV6-5|NA|14|NA
CASSFGSFTDTQYF
TGTGCCAGCAGCTTCGGGAGCTTCACAGATACGCAGTATTTT
>TRBJ1-1|TRBV2|TRBD1|15|NA
CASRGEGAFYTEAFF
TGTGCCAGCAGGGGGGAGGGGGCGTTTTATACTGAAGCTTTCTTT
>TRBJ2-1|TRBV7-9|TRBD1|14|once
CASSSRQGSNEQFF
TGTGCCAGCAGCTCCAGACAGGGCTCCAATGAGCAGTTCTTC
>TRBJ1-1|TRBV15|TRBD1|16|NA
CATSRKGQLLNTEAFF
TGTGCCACCAGCAGAAAGGGACAGCTGCTGAACACTGAAGCTTTCTTT
>TRBJ1-1|TRBV11-3|NA|17|NA
CASSFPYGTQMNTEAFF
TGTGCCAGCAGCTTCCCCTATGGGACTCAAATGAACACTGAAGCTTTCTTT
>TRBJ1-5|TRBV18|NA|13|NA
CASSPWGNQPQHF
TGTGCCAGCTCACCGTGGGGAAATCAGCCCCAGCATTTT
>TRBJ1-3|TRBV7-9|NA|12|NA
CASSLAPDPVDF
TGTGCCAGCAGCTTAGCTCCTGATCCAGTAGATTTT
>TRBJ1-2|TRBV7-9|TRBD1|14|NA
CASSSGTVNYGYTF
TGTGCCAGCAGCTCTGGGACAGTAAACTATGGCTACACCTTC
>TRBJ2-7|TRBV5-3|TRBD2|14|NA
CARSCGLAGREQYF
TGTGCCAGAAGCTGTGGACTAGCGGGGAGAGAGCAGTACTTC
>TRBJ2-5|TRBV6-6|TRBD2|16|NA
CASSHGLAGGPETQYF
TGTGCCAGCAGCCACGGACTAGCGGGGGGGCCAGAGACCCAGTACTTC
>TRBJ1-1|TRBV5-4|NA|12|NA
CASSLPLSEAFF
TGTGCCAGCAGCCTGCCCCTCTCTGAAGCTTTCTTT
>TRBJ2-1|TRBV19|NA|15|NA
CASSRGASSYNEQFF
TGTGCCAGTTCCCGCGGGGCTTCCTCCTACAATGAGCAGTTCTTC
>TRBJ1-2|TRBV11-2|TRBD1|16|NA
CASSFSGTGTNYGYTF
TGTGCCAGCAGCTTCTCCGGGACAGGGACTAACTATGGCTACACCTTC
>TRBJ2-3|TRBV7-8|NA|16|NA
CASSSPWRGLSDTQYF
TGTGCCAGCAGCTCCCCATGGCGGGGCTTGTCAGATACGCAGTATTTT
>TRBJ2-1|TRBV19|TRBD2|15|NA
CASTTSGGAFHEQFF
TGTGCCAGTACCACTAGCGGGGGGGCCTTCCATGAGCAGTTCTTC
>TRBJ2-3|TRBV7-6|NA|15|NA
CASSPGSGATDTQYF
TGTGCCAGCAGCCCAGGGTCGGGGGCCACAGATACGCAGTATTTT
>TRBJ2-7|TRBV7-4|NA|15|NA
CASSLGGHCTYEQYF
TGTGCCAGCAGCTTAGGGGGCCATTGTACCTACGAGCAGTACTTC
>TRBJ1-1|TRBV28|NA|15|NA
CASSLNPRGGTEAFF
TGTGCCAGCAGTTTAAACCCCCGCGGGGGGACTGAAGCTTTCTTT
>TRBJ2-1|TRBV11-2|TRBD1|15|NA
CASSRRQGAGNEQFF
TGTGCCAGCAGCCGACGACAGGGGGCAGGTAATGAGCAGTTCTTC
>TRBJ2-1|TRBV7-8|NA|16|NA
CASSAYRFSSYNEQFF
TGTGCCAGCAGCGCCTACAGGTTTAGCTCCTACAATGAGCAGTTCTTC
>TRBJ1-2|TRBV6-5|NA|14|NA
CASSYTLQGWGYTF
TGTGCCAGCAGTTACACCCTGCAGGGTTGGGGCTACACCTTC
>TRBJ2-7|TRBV14|NA|13|NA
CASSQPNSYEQYF
TGTGCCAGCAGCCAACCAAACTCCTACGAGCAGTACTTC
>TRBJ1-2|TRBV18|NA|16|NA
CASSPGRNRDNYGYTF
TGTGCCAGCTCACCGGGGCGGAATCGGGATAACTATGGCTACACCTTC
>TRBJ2-1|TRBV28|TRBD1|18|NA
CASSLAAGWTGGQDEQFF
TGTGCCAGCAGTTTGGCCGCCGGTTGGACAGGGGGGCAGGATGAGCAGTTCTTC
>TRBJ1-2|TRBV30|TRBD1|16|NA
CAWVPAGQGGLGGYTF
TGTGCCTGGGTCCCAGCGGGACAGGGAGGCTTGGGTGGCTACACCTTC
>TRBJ2-2|TRBV27|NA|16|NA
CASSSKSATRTGELFF
TGTGCCAGCAGTTCCAAATCGGCGACTCGAACCGGGGAGCTGTTTTTT
>TRBJ2-1|TRBV5-1|TRBD2|15|few
CASSELAGLDNEQFF
TGCGCCAGCAGCGAACTAGCGGGCTTAGACAATGAGCAGTTCTTC
>TRBJ2-7|TRBV18|NA|13|NA
CASSPDRRDEQYF
TGTGCCAGCTCACCGGATCGTAGGGACGAGCAGTACTTC
>TRBJ2-7|TRBV10-3|TRBD1|18|few
CAISGRDRGGPGSYEQYF
TGTGCCATCAGTGGCCGGGACAGGGGGGGCCCTGGCTCCTACGAGCAGTACTTC